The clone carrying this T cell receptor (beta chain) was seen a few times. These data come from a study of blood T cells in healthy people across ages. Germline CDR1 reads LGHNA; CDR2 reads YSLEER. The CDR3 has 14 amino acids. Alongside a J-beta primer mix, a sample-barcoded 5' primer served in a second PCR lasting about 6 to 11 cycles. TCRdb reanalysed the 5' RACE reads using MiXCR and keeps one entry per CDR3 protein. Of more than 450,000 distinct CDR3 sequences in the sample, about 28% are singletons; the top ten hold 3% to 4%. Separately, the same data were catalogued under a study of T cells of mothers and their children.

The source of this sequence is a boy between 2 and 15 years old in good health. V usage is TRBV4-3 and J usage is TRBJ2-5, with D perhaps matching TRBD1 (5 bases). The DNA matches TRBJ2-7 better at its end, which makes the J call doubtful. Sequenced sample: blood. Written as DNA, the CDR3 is TGCGCCAGCAGCCAATACGACAGATCCTACGAGCAGTACTTC. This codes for CASSQYDRSYEQYF.